These 13 T cell receptor beta chains originate from one sample sequenced in a study of response to subunit inactivated influenza vaccine. One entry per CDR3 protein results from TCRdb running MiXCR on the RT-PCR reads. This sample has roughly 290,000 distinct CDR3 sequences, with about a fifth found just once. The sequencing here drew on PBMCs from blood, taken about 20 months after vaccination. All receptors come from a man between 45 and 75 years old who received an inactivated influenza vaccine.

The rearrangement joins TRBV20-1 to TRBJ1-4; D might be TRBD1 (5 bases). Trimming removed 2 bases from V and 6 bases from J, with 16 bases in between. The germline CDR1 and CDR2 sequences are DFQATT and SNEGSKA (reference sequence). The CDR3 is 15 residues long. The CDR3 nucleotides are TGCAGTGCTAGAATCAGGGAGGGAGGGCATGAAAAACTGTTTTTT. This encodes CSARIREGGHEKLFF.

This clonotype was found a few times. The chain carries TRBV5-4 and TRBJ2-1; D not certain. V lost 0 bases to trimming and J lost 15 bases, with 25 bases between them. The CDR3 is 16 residues long. The V gene's germline CDR1 is SGHNT and CDR2 YYREEE (reference sequence). The DNA of the CDR3 is TGTGCCAGCAGCTTGGCCGATGGACGAGTAGACTTTGATCGGTTCTTC. Its translation: CASSLADGRVDFDRFF.

The table lists this clonotype with a few counts. V usage is TRBV28 and J usage is TRBJ1-2, with D perhaps TRBD1 (5 bases). This CDR3 has 12 amino acids. Deletions cut 6 bases from V and 8 bases from J, with 13 bases between. The germline gives CDR1 MDHEN, CDR2 SYDVKM. The CDR3 protein is CASSQGSGGYTF. In nucleotides, the CDR3 is TGTGCCAGCAGCCAGGGTTCCGGAGGCTACACCTTC.

This clonotype was seen a few times. The chain joins TRBV14 to TRBJ1-1, with TRBD1 matching 8 bases. The J segment lost 4 bases and the V segment lost 4 bases, leaving 5 bases of the junction unmatched. The CDR3 extends over 14 amino acids. Looked up from germline, CDR1 is SGHDN and CDR2 is FVKESK. CDR3 sequence: CASSLRQGFTEAFF. DNA for the CDR3: TGTGCCAGCAGCCTACGACAGGGGTTCACTGAAGCTTTCTTT. The whole variable domain, filled in from reference TRBV14 and TRBJ1-1, reads EAGVTQFPSHSVIEKGQTVTLRCDPISGHDNLYWYRRVMGKEIKFLLHFVKESKQDESGMPNNRFLAERTGGTYSTLKVQPAELEDSGVYFCASSLRQGFTEAFFGQGTRLTVV.

This clonotype was picked up a small number of times. One end of the junction varies from germline; a read error may be responsible. The chain employs TRBV7-7 and TRBJ2-2, with D perhaps TRBD1 (5 bases). This CDR3 is built from 14 residues. In germline, CDR1 is SSHAT, CDR2 FNYEAQ (reference sequence). The CDR3 here is CASSRQGLAGELFF. Written as DNA, the CDR3 is TGTGCTAGCAGCCGCCAGGGATTGGCCGGGGAGCTGTTTTTT.

The chain couples TRBV7-2 to TRBJ1-1; tentatively, D is TRBD1 (5 bases). The CDR3 is 13 residues long. V lost 3 bases and J 7 bases, leaving 12 bases between the germline ends. Germline V lookup: CDR1 SGHTA, CDR2 FQGNSA. CDR3 DNA sequence: TGTGCCAGCAGCTTGGGGCAGGCGAATGAAGCTTTCTTT. Translation: CASSLGQANEAFF.

The chain uses TRBV11-2 and TRBJ1-3; a possible D gene is TRBD1 (6 bases). V was trimmed by 2 bases and J by 0 bases, leaving 17 bases between them. The germline V gene has CDR1 SGHAT and CDR2 FQNNGV. This CDR3 spans 18 amino acids. DNA of the CDR3: TGTGCCAGCAGCTTAAGAGGGGGGCAGGGTCGCTCTGGAAACACCATATATTTT. Its translation is CASSLRGGQGRSGNTIYF.

In its sample, this clonotype was seen many times. The chain combines TRBV10-3 with TRBJ2-1; 10 bases line up with TRBD2. Germline V gives CDR1 ENHRY, CDR2 SYGVKD. This CDR3 contains 12 residues. V lost 6 bases, J lost 10 bases, and 3 bases stayed unmatched. The CDR3 DNA reads TGTGCCATCAGCCTAGCGGGAGTCGAGCAGTTCTTC. Translation: CAISLAGVEQFF.

A few counts support this clonotype. The V and J genes are TRBV7-9 and TRBJ1-1, with D tentatively TRBD1 (5 bases). Looked up from germline, CDR1 is SEHNR and CDR2 is FQNEAQ (reference sequence). The CDR3 has 13 residues. With 4 bases removed from V and 8 bases from J, the gap between germline ends came to 14 bases. DNA of the CDR3: TGTGCCAGCAGCTCAATGGTCGGGGGAGAAGCTTTCTTT. Its protein is CASSSMVGGEAFF. The full variable domain, completed using reference TRBV7-9 and TRBJ1-1, is DTGVSQNPRHKITKRGQNVTFRCDPISEHNRLYWYRQTLGQGPEFLTYFQNEAQLEKSRLLSDRFSAERPKGSFSTLEIQRTEQGDSAMYLCASSSMVGGEAFFGQGTRLTVV.

J is TRBJ1-6 and V is TRBV5-1; D gene unclear. The ends were cut back, 4 bases at V and 7 bases at J, with 9 bases in the middle. The CDR3 sequence is 13 residues long. The germline V gene has CDR1 SGHRS and CDR2 YFSETQ. The CDR3 DNA reads TGCGCCAGCAGCACTAGTCCCAATTCACCCCTCCACTTT. Amino acid sequence: CASSTSPNSPLHF.

This clonotype was seen only a few times. The V and J genes are TRBV10-3 and TRBJ1-1; D is perhaps TRBD1 (6 bases). Germline assignment: CDR1 ENHRY and CDR2 SYGVKD. This CDR3 has 14 amino acids. The V gene lost 5 bases and the J gene lost 1 base, with 11 bases spanning the gap. CDR3 in DNA: TGTGCCATCAGTCCAATGACAGGGAACACTGAAGCTTTCTTT. This encodes CAISPMTGNTEAFF.

This clonotype was observed a few times. This chain joins TRBV12-3 or TRBV12-4 and TRBJ1-5; weak D call: TRBD1 (6 bases). The CDR3 covers 16 residues. Trimming removed 1 base from V and 1 base from J, with 11 bases in between. The CDR3 region has the DNA TGTGCCAGCAGTTTAGAGGCAGGGGCCAGCAATCAGCCCCAGCATTTT. Translation: CASSLEAGASNQPQHF.

This clonotype was observed a few times. The CDR3 here is CASSLAEGVGKLFF. In DNA form, the CDR3 reads TGTGCCAGCAGCTTAGCGGAGGGGGTTGGAAAACTGTTTTTT. V gene TRBV7-9 combines with J gene TRBJ1-4, with a tentative D call TRBD1 (6 bases). The CDR3 totals 14 residues. Trimming removed 0 bases at V and 10 bases at J, with 12 bases between. The germline V gene encodes CDR1 SEHNR and CDR2 FQNEAQ (reference sequence).